This T cell receptor beta chain was identified during a study of blood T cell repertoires in COVID-19. Data came from immunoSEQ multiplex PCR; TCRdb stores just in-frame clones and leaves some out. In the table there are 100,000 to 150,000 clones, approximately 88% of which are singletons. The sample taken for sequencing was peripheral blood. The sequence came from an elderly woman with acute or convalescent COVID-19.

This chain's CDR3 is CASSTGTFPSEQYF. DNA for the CDR3: TGTGCCAGCAGTACCGGGACATTCCCCTCTGAGCAGTACTTC. The chain recombines TRBV6-5 with TRBJ2-7; the D gene is possibly TRBD1 (6 bases). CDR1 and CDR2 from the germline V gene are MNHEY and SVGAGI. The CDR3 consists of 14 residues. The V end lost 5 bases, the J end lost 7 bases, and 18 bases lay between the germline ends.